The rows below give T cell receptor beta chains drawn from one sample of a study of T cells in localized non-small cell lung cancer. Method: immunoSEQ multiplex PCR; TCRdb's copy keeps in-frame clones and lacks some. The table records nearly 25,000 clones, roughly 90% of them present only once. This specimen consisted of peripheral blood, obtained before any cancer treatment. Receptor source: a woman aged 40-69 years with stage I lung adenocarcinoma. The CDR3 runs from the conserved cysteine through the conserved F or W. Each record gives: V gene, J gene, clone size, D gene, CDR3 DNA, CDR3 protein. The D gene is left open where the match is weak. Clone size is shown for a subset of rows, as once, few, many or a class of expanded clone.

TRBV4-2	TRBJ2-1	-	TRBD2	TGTGCCAGCAGCCAAGATCCGGGAGGGCGCTACAATGAGCAGTTCTTC	CASSQDPGGRYNEQFF
TRBV27	TRBJ2-7	-	-	TGTGCCAGCAGTTTAGGTCAGCGTATCTACGAGCAGTACTTC	CASSLGQRIYEQYF
TRBV11-2	TRBJ2-3	-	-	TGTGCCAGCACCCCAGACGGAGTGAGTAGCACAGATACGCAGTATTTT	CASTPDGVSSTDTQYF
TRBV11-2	TRBJ1-1	-	TRBD1	TGTGCCAGCAGCTTCTCCCAGGGGGGAAATGAAGCTTTCTTT	CASSFSQGGNEAFF
TRBV18	TRBJ2-3	-	TRBD1	TGTGCCAGCTCACCAAGGACAGGGACCACAGATACGCAGTATTTT	CASSPRTGTTDTQYF
TRBV10-3	TRBJ1-2	-	-	TGTGCCATCAGTGAGTCCGGGGAGTCCTATGGCTACACCTTC	CAISESGESYGYTF
TRBV6-6	TRBJ1-5	-	-	TGTGCCAGCAGTTACGGACCTAATCAGCCCCAGCATTTT	CASSYGPNQPQHF
TRBV28	TRBJ1-1	-	-	TGTGCCAGCAGTAGACTACTTGAAGCTTTCTTT	CASSRLLEAFF
TRBV6-5	TRBJ1-3	-	-	TGTGCCAGCCGAAAGAGCTCTGGAAACACCATATATTTT	CASRKSSGNTIYF
TRBV27	TRBJ2-7	-	TRBD2	TGTGCCAGCACCGGACTAGGCCTGGTGGGAGAGCAGTACTTC	CASTGLGLVGEQYF
TRBV7-3	TRBJ1-2	-	TRBD1	TGTGCCAGCAGCTTGGACAGGCGTAATGGCTACACCTTC	CASSLDRRNGYTF
TRBV5-1	TRBJ2-1	-	-	TGCGCCAGCAGCTTGGAGGGGGACCTCTCCTACAATGAGCAGTTCTTC	CASSLEGDLSYNEQFF
TRBV6-6	TRBJ1-1	-	TRBD1	TGTGCCAGCAGCACTCAGGGGGCAGGCACTGAAGCTTTCTTT	CASSTQGAGTEAFF
TRBV7-2	TRBJ2-1	-	-	TGTGCCAGCAGCCATACAGGGCCGCAGTTCTTC	CASSHTGPQFF
TRBV10-1	TRBJ2-2	-	-	TGCGCCAGCAGTACGAACACCGGGGAGCTGTTTTTT	CASSTNTGELFF
TRBV30	TRBJ2-7	once	TRBD1	TGTGCCTGCTCGGGACAGGACGGAGTCTACGAGCAGTACTTC	CACSGQDGVYEQYF
TRBV5-1	TRBJ2-5	-	-	TGCGCCAGCAGCTTGGTTCGGGAATTTGGGGAGACCCAGTACTTC	CASSLVREFGETQYF
TRBV28	TRBJ2-6	-	TRBD1	TGTGCCAGCAGCTCACCTTCCGGGACAGGTCCTGGGGCCAACGTCCTGACTTTC	CASSSPSGTGPGANVLTF
TRBV4-2	TRBJ2-1	-	-	TGTGCCAGCAGCCAAGATAGACCCAGCACCTACAATGAGCAGTTCTTC	CASSQDRPSTYNEQFF
TRBV6-5	TRBJ1-3	-	-	TGTGCCAGCAGTGCATTGTCCGGAAACACCATATATTTT	CASSALSGNTIYF
TRBV7-9	TRBJ1-1	once	-	TGTGCCAGCAGCTTAGACATGAACACTGAAGCTTTCTTT	CASSLDMNTEAFF
TRBV5-1	TRBJ2-7	-	-	TGCGCCAGCAGCACTAGTACAGGTTACTCCTACGAGCAGTACTTC	CASSTSTGYSYEQYF
TRBV7-2	TRBJ2-3	-	-	TGTGCCAGCAGCTTAGCATATACTAGCACAGATACGCAGTATTTT	CASSLAYTSTDTQYF
TRBV7-9	TRBJ1-2	-	-	TGTGCCAGCAGCTTAGCCGGACATACAGATGGCTACACCTTC	CASSLAGHTDGYTF
TRBV6-5	TRBJ2-2	-	-	TGTGCCAGCACGGGCGGGCAAGGGGAGCTGTTTTTT	CASTGGQGELFF
TRBV10-3	TRBJ2-1	-	-	TGTGCCATCAGTGACGCGGTCAATGAGCAGTTCTTC	CAISDAVNEQFF
TRBV5-1	TRBJ1-5	-	-	TGCGCCAGCAGCTTGGACGGAAATAGCAATCAGCCCCAGCATTTT	CASSLDGNSNQPQHF
TRBV19	TRBJ1-1	-	-	TGTGCCAGTAGTACGGGGCTTGGCGCTGAAGCTTTCTTT	CASSTGLGAEAFF
TRBV15	TRBJ2-1	-	-	TGTGCCACCAGCAGAGATGGGGGGATGAGCGCTAATGAGCAGTTCTTC	CATSRDGGMSANEQFF
TRBV10-1	TRBJ2-3	-	-	TGCGCCAGCAGTGATCCCGGGGCAGGAGATACGCAGTATTTT	CASSDPGAGDTQYF
TRBV28	TRBJ1-5	-	-	TGTGCCAGCATCGGGAATAATCAGCCCCAGCATTTT	CASIGNNQPQHF
TRBV7-9	TRBJ2-7	-	-	TGTGCCAGCAGCTTAGAGTTAAAACCCTACGAGCAGTACTTC	CASSLELKPYEQYF
TRBV7-6	TRBJ1-4	once	-	TGTGCCAGCAGCTTGGACAGAAATGAAAAACTGTTTTTT	CASSLDRNEKLFF
TRBV29-1	TRBJ2-7	-	TRBD1	TGCAGCGCCGGACAGGGGGCGAGCGAGCAGTACTTC	CSAGQGASEQYF
TRBV10-3	TRBJ2-5	-	-	TGTGCCATCAGTGACTCCAAAAGTGGGACGGGGATAGAGACCCAGTACTTC	CAISDSKSGTGIETQYF
TRBV10-2	TRBJ2-1	-	TRBD2	TGCGCCAGCAGTGTAGCGGGAGCCCCCTACAATGAGCAGTTCTTC	CASSVAGAPYNEQFF
TRBV10-1	TRBJ2-2	-	-	TGCGCCAGCAGCCCCCGGGATGGCACCGGGGAGCTGTTTTTT	CASSPRDGTGELFF
TRBV4-1	TRBJ2-7	-	-	TGCGCCAGCAGCCAACCAACTAGAAACTACGAGCAGTACTTC	CASSQPTRNYEQYF
TRBV5-4	TRBJ1-2	-	-	TGTGCCAGCAGCTTGGATACGATCCGGGGCTACACCTTC	CASSLDTIRGYTF
TRBV28	TRBJ2-3	-	-	TGTGCCAGCAGCCAGGGACCGTACACAGATACGCAGTATTTT	CASSQGPYTDTQYF
TRBV7-2	TRBJ2-2	-	-	TGTGCCAGCAGCCTCGAAACTCGTAGAGCCGGGGAGCTGTTTTTT	CASSLETRRAGELFF
TRBV19	TRBJ2-3	-	TRBD2	TGTGCCAGTACGCTCGGCGGGAGGGCCTCAGATACGCAGTATTTT	CASTLGGRASDTQYF
TRBV5-1	TRBJ2-1	-	TRBD2	TGCGCCAGCAGAAGGTCTAGCGGGCCGAATGAGCAGTTCTTC	CASRRSSGPNEQFF
TRBV4-2	TRBJ1-2	-	-	TGTGCCAGCAGCCAAGATCATATTTCGGATGGCTACACCTTC	CASSQDHISDGYTF
TRBV4-1	TRBJ2-5	-	-	TGCGCCAGCCGCGGCGGGTACCAAGAGACCCAGTACTTC	CASRGGYQETQYF
TRBV10-3	TRBJ1-5	-	TRBD1	TGTGCCACCTCAAAGGACAGGAGCTATCAGCCCCAGCATTTT	CATSKDRSYQPQHF
TRBV9	TRBJ2-7	-	-	TGTGCCAGCAGCGTAGGAGCCAGCTCCTACGAGCAGTACTTC	CASSVGASSYEQYF
TRBV16	TRBJ2-7	-	-	TGTGCCAGCAGCCAATTAAGGTACTACGAGCAGTACTTC	CASSQLRYYEQYF
TRBV7-8	TRBJ2-2	-	TRBD2	TGTGCCAGCAGCTTGTACGGGGGGACCGGGGAGCTGTTTTTT	CASSLYGGTGELFF
TRBV5-1	TRBJ2-3	-	TRBD2	TGCGCCAGCTCGGATACCACAGCGGGAGGAGATACGCAGTATTTT	CASSDTTAGGDTQYF
TRBV27	TRBJ2-1	-	-	TGTGCCAGCAGCCTGAGGGCCAATGAGCAGTTCTTC	CASSLRANEQFF
TRBV28	TRBJ2-1	-	TRBD2	TGTGCCAGCAGTTCTTACTTCAGCGGGAGGGTTTACAATGAGCAGTTCTTC	CASSSYFSGRVYNEQFF
TRBV29-1	TRBJ1-4	once	-	TGCAGCGTGGCTCCGAGGGGAAATGAAAAACTGTTTTTT	CSVAPRGNEKLFF
TRBV7-9	TRBJ2-3	-	-	TGTGCCAGCAGCTTAGGAGGTACGCAGTATTTT	CASSLGGTQYF
TRBV2	TRBJ2-1	-	TRBD1	TGTGCCAGCAGTGAAGTGACAGGGTACAATGAGCAGTTCTTC	CASSEVTGYNEQFF
TRBV7-9	TRBJ2-1	-	TRBD2	TGTGCCAGCAGCTTGACGACGCTAGCGGCTAATGAGCAGTTCTTC	CASSLTTLAANEQFF
TRBV25-1	TRBJ2-5	-	-	TGTGCCAGCACCTCTGAACAGGGAGTTTCAGAGACCCAGTACTTC	CASTSEQGVSETQYF
TRBV5-6	TRBJ2-1	-	-	TGTGCCAGCAGCCGCGAGGGGCTCGAGCAGTTCTTC	CASSREGLEQFF
TRBV28	TRBJ2-3	once	-	TGTGCCTCGTTAGGATCCAGCACAGATACGCAGTATTTT	CASLGSSTDTQYF